This TCR beta chain comes out of a study of control samples from healthy donors and cancer patients. Data came from immunoSEQ multiplex PCR; TCRdb stores just in-frame clones and leaves some out. Of 130,000 or so clones listed, approximately 90% are singletons. This CDR3 is built from 13 residues. The V gene end was trimmed by 6 bases and the J gene end by 8 bases; junction bases not matched to a gene: 6. CDR1 and CDR2 from the germline V gene are MNHEY and SVGAGI. V usage is TRBV6-5 and J usage is TRBJ1-1, with 10 bases identical to TRBD1. The TCR originated in a woman between 50 and 59 years old in good health. Sequencing input: blood. The CDR3 nucleotides read TGTGCCAGCAGCTGGACAGGGGGTCGGGAAGCTTTCTTT. Protein: CASSWTGGREAFF.